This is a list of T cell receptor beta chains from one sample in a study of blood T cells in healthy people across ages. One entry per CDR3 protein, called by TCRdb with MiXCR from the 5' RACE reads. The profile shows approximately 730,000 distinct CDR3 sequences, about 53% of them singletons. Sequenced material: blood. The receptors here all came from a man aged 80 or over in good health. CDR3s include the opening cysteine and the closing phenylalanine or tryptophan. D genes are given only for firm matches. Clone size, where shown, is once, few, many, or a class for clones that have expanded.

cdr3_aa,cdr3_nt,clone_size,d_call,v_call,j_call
CASSLRTGTGTYEQYF,TGCGCCAGCAGCTTGCGGACCGGGACAGGGACCTACGAGCAGTACTTC,-,TRBD1,TRBV5-1,TRBJ2-7
CASSTGTGVTDTQYF,TGTGCCAGCAGCACCGGGACAGGGGTTACAGATACGCAGTATTTT,few,TRBD1,TRBV12-3/TRBV12-4,TRBJ2-3
CASSQTTSGRTYEQYF,TGTGCCAGCAGCCAAACCACTAGCGGGAGAACCTACGAGCAGTACTTC,-,TRBD2,TRBV4-2,TRBJ2-7
CASSYRADAGYEQYF,TGTGCCAGCAGTTACCGCGCCGACGCTGGCTACGAGCAGTACTTC,once,-,TRBV6-6,TRBJ2-7
CASSNDRNTEAFF,TGTGCCAGCTCAAACGACAGGAACACTGAAGCTTTCTTT,-,-,TRBV18,TRBJ1-1
CASKPVAGGYNEQFF,TGTGCCAGCAAACCTGTGGCGGGAGGCTACAATGAGCAGTTCTTC,-,TRBD2,TRBV6-5,TRBJ2-1
CSVDLAAGVQNIQYF,TGCAGCGTTGACCTCGCGGCGGGAGTGCAAAACATTCAGTACTTC,many,TRBD2,TRBV29-1,TRBJ2-4
CASSLNPGGTDTQYF,TGTGCCAGCAGCTTAAACCCGGGCGGCACAGATACGCAGTATTTT,few,-,TRBV7-2,TRBJ2-3
CASNLAGRNTGELFF,TGTGCCAGCAACCTAGCGGGCCGGAACACCGGGGAGCTGTTTTTT,once,TRBD2,TRBV6-1,TRBJ2-2
CSVPDRGPQETQYF,TGCAGCGTCCCGGACAGGGGGCCCCAAGAGACCCAGTACTTC,few,TRBD1,TRBV29-1,TRBJ2-5
CSARGRGLIYEQYF,TGCAGTGCCCGAGGGCGGGGACTAATCTACGAGCAGTACTTC,-,TRBD2,TRBV20-1,TRBJ2-7